One and the same sample provided the 2 T cell receptor beta chains below, sequenced in a study of shared clonotypes between healthy human individuals. Assay: immunoSEQ multiplex PCR; the TCRdb copy retains only in-frame clones and omits some. The data hold about 610,000 clones, with 95% to 96% observed a single time. Terminally differentiated effector memory CD45RA+ cells were excluded by CCR7 positive selection of CD45RO-negative cells. The sample comprised naive CD8+ T cells sorted from blood. These receptors were taken from a woman in her twenties or thirties in good health.

Points on this clone: This sample includes further DNA sequences coding for the same CDR3. The rearrangement joins TRBV27 to TRBJ2-7, with 14 nucleotides matching TRBD2. The junction had 3 bases not matched to a gene; V was cut back by 5 bases and J by 3 bases. Germline V lookup: CDR1 MNHEY, CDR2 SMNVEV (reference sequence). This CDR3 is 15 amino acids long. CDR3 amino acids: CASSPGTSGSYEQYF. Here the CDR3 DNA reads TGTGCCAGCAGTCCAGGGACTAGCGGGAGCTACGAGCAGTACTTC.

In DNA form, the CDR3 reads TGTGCCAGTAGGCAGTGGGGGAATTCCTTTTCGATGAACACTGAAGCTTTCTTT. Translating it yields CASRQWGNSFSMNTEAFF. The chain combines TRBV19 with TRBJ1-1; possibly TRBD1 for D (5 bases). The germline CDR1 and CDR2 sequences are LNHDA and SQIVND (reference sequence). V was pared by 6 bases and J by 0 bases, with 23 bases between. CDR3 length equals 18 residues.